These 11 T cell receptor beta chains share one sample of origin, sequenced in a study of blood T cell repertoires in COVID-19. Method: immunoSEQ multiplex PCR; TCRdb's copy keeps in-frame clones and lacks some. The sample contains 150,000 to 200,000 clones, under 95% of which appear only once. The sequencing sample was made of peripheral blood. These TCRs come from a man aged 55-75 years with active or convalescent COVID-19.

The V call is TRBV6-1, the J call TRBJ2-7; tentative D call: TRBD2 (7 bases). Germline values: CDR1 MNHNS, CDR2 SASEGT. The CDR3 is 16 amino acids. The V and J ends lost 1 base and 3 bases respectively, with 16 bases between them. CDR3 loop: CASSEGGGGGNYEQYF. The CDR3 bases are TGTGCCAGCAGTGAAGGAGGGGGGGGAGGCAACTACGAGCAGTACTTC.

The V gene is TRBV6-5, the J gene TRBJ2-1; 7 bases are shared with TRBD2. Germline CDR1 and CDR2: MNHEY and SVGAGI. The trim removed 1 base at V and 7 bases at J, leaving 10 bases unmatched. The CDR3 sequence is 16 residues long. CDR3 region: CASSYYVGGPWNEQFF. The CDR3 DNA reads TGTGCCAGCAGTTACTACGTGGGAGGGCCTTGGAATGAGCAGTTCTTC.

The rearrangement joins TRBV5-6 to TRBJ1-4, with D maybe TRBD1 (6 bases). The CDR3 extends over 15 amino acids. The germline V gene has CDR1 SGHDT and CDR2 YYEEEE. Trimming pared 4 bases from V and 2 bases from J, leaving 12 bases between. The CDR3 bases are TGTGCCAGCAGCGGTGAGGGGGTGACTAATGAAAAACTGTTTTTT. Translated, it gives CASSGEGVTNEKLFF.

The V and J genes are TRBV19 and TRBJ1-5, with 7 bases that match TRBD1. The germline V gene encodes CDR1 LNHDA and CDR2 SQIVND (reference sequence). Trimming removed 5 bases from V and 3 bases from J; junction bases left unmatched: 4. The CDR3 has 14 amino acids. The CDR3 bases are TGTGCCAGTAGTTCCGACAGGGTCAATCAGCCCCAGCATTTT. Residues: CASSSDRVNQPQHF.

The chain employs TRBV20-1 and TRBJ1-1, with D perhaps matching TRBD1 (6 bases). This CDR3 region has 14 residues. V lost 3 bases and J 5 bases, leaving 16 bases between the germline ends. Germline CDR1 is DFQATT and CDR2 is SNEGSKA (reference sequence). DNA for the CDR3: TGCAGTGCTAGTTCATCAGGGGTATGGACTGAAGCTTTCTTT. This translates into CSASSSGVWTEAFF.

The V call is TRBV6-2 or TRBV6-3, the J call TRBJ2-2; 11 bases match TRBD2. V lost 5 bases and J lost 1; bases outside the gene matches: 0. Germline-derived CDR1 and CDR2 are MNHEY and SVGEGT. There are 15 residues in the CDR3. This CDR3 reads CASSTSGRNTGELFF. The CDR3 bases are TGTGCCAGCAGTACTAGCGGGAGGAACACCGGGGAGCTGTTTTTT.

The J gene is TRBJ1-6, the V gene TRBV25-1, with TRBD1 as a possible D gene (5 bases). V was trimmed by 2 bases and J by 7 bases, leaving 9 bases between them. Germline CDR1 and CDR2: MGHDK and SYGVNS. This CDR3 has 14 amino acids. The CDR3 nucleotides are TGTGCCAGCAGTGAACAGGGTCGCAATTCACCCCTCCACTTT. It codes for CASSEQGRNSPLHF.

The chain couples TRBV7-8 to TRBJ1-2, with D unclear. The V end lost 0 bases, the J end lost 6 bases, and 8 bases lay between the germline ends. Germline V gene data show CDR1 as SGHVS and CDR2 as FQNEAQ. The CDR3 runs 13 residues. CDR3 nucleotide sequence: TGTGCCAGCAGCTTAGCATCGGGAGATGGCTACACCTTC. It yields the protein CASSLASGDGYTF. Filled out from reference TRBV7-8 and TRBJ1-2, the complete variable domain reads GAGVSQSPRYKVAKRGQDVALRCDPISGHVSLFWYQQALGQGPEFLTYFQNEAQLDKSGLPSDRFFAERPEGSVSTLKIQRTQQEDSAVYLCASSLASGDGYTFGSGTRLTVV.

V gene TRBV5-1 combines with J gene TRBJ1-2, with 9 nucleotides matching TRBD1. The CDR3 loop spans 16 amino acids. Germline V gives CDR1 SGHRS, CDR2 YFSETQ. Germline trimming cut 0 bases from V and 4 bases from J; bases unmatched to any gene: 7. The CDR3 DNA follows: TGCGCCAGCAGCTTGGGGACAGGGGTGGCTTTCTATGGCTACACCTTC. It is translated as CASSLGTGVAFYGYTF.

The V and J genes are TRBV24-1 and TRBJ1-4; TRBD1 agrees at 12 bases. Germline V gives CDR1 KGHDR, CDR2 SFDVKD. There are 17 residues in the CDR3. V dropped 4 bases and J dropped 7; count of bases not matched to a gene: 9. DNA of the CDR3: TGTGCCACCAGTGACGTCCCGGGACAGGGGGCGAGTGAAAAACTGTTTTTT. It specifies CATSDVPGQGASEKLFF.

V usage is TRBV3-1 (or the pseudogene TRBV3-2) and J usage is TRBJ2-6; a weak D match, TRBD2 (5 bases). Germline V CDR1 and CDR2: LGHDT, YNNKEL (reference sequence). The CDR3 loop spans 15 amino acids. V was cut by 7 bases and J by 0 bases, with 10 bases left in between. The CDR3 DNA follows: TGTGCCAGCACGCTCGCGGGCTCTGGGGCCAACGTCCTGACTTTC. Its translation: CASTLAGSGANVLTF.